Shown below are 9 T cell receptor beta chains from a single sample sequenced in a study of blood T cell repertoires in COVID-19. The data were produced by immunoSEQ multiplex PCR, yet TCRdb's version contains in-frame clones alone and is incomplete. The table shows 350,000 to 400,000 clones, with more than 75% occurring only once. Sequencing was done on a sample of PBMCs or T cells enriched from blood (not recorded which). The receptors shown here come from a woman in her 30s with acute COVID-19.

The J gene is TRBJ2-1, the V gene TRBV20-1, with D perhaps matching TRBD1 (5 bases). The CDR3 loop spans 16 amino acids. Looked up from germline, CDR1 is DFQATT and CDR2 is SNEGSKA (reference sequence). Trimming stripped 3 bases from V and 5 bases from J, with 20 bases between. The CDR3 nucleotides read TGCAGTGCTAGTGGATCCGCGTCCAGGGTAAACAATGAGCAGTTCTTC. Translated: CSASGSASRVNNEQFF.

The CDR3 protein is CASNRGHEQYF. The CDR3 DNA is TGTGCCAGCAACAGGGGCCACGAGCAGTACTTC. The chain carries TRBV6-5 and TRBJ2-7; 7 bases map to TRBD1. Trimming removed 7 bases from V and 5 bases from J; junction bases left unmatched: 2. This CDR3 is 11 amino acids long. Per germline, CDR1 MNHEY and CDR2 SVGAGI.

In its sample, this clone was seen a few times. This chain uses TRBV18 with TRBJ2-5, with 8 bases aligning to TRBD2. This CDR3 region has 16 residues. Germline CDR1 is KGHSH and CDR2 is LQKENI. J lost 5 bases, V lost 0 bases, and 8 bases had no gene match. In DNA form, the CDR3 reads TGTGCCAGCTCACCACCTACAGCGGGGGACGGGGAGACCCAGTACTTC. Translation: CASSPPTAGDGETQYF.

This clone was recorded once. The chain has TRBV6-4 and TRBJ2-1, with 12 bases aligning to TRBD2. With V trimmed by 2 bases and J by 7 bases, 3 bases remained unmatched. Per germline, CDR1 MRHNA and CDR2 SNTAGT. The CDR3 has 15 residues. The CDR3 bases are TGTGCCAGCAGTGACGCTAGCGGGGGGGCTAATGAGCAGTTCTTC. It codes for CASSDASGGANEQFF.

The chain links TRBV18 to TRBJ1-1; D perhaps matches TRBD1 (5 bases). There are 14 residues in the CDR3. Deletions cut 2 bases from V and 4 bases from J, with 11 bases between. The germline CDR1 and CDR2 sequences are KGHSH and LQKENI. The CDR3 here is CASSPGGLGTEAFF. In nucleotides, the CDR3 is TGTGCCAGCTCACCAGGGGGGTTGGGCACTGAAGCTTTCTTT.

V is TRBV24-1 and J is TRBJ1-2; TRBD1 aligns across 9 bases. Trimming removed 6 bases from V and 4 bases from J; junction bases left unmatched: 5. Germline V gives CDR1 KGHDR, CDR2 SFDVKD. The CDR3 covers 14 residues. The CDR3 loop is CATSRGQGVYGYTF. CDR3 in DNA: TGTGCCACCAGTCGGGGACAGGGAGTCTATGGCTACACCTTC.

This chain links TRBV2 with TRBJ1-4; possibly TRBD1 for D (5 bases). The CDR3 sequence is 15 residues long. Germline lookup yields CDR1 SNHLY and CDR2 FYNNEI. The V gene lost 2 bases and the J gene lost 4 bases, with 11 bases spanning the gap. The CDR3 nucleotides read TGTGCCAGCAGTGAAATGCGGGGGGGTAATGAAAAACTGTTTTTT. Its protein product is CASSEMRGGNEKLFF.

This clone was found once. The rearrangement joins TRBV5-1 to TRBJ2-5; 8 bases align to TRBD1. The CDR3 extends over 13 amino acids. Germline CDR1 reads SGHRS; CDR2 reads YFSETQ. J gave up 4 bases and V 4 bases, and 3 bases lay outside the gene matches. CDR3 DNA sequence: TGCGCCAGCAGCCCGGACAGGGTAGAGACCCAGTACTTC. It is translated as CASSPDRVETQYF.

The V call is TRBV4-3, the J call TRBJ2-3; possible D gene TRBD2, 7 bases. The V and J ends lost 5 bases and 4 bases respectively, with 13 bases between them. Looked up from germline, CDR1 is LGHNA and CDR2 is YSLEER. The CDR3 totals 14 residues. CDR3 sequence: CASSGGGRADTQYF. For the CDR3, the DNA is TGCGCCAGCAGCGGGGGGGGCCGGGCAGATACGCAGTATTTT.